These 7 T cell receptor beta chains share one sample of origin, sequenced in a study of somatic mutations in cytotoxic T cells in rheumatoid arthritis. Assay: immunoSEQ multiplex PCR; the TCRdb copy retains only in-frame clones and omits some. The sample lists fewer than 20,000 clones, roughly 82% occurring once. Material: CD8+ T cells sorted from blood. These receptors were obtained from a woman between 45 and 60 years old with rheumatoid arthritis.

The rearrangement links TRBV7-3 to TRBJ2-1, with TRBD2 identical over 7 bases. Germline-derived CDR1 and CDR2 are SGHTA and FQGTGA. This CDR3 has 15 amino acids. V gave up 3 bases and J gave up 4 bases; unmatched junction bases: 6. The DNA of the CDR3 is TGTGCCAGCAGCTTTTTTGCGGGAGAGTACAATGAGCAGTTCTTC. As protein: CASSFFAGEYNEQFF.

The chain links TRBV7-6 to TRBJ1-4; D possibly corresponds to TRBD1 (5 bases). Trimming pared 0 bases from V and 8 bases from J, leaving 16 bases between. This CDR3 comprises 16 residues. CDR1 and CDR2 from the germline V gene are SGHVS and FNYEAQ. The CDR3 reads CASSLAFSGGKEKLFF. For the CDR3, the DNA is TGTGCCAGCAGCTTAGCCTTCTCCGGGGGTAAAGAAAAACTGTTTTTT.

This clone was counted between two and nine times. Here the CDR3 reads CASSQLQAYEQYF. In nucleotides, the CDR3 is TGTGCCAGCAGCCAACTACAGGCTTACGAGCAGTACTTC. The genes are TRBV6-1 and TRBJ2-7, with D perhaps TRBD1 (5 bases). This CDR3 contains 13 residues. Looked up from germline, CDR1 is MNHNS and CDR2 is SASEGT. V was shortened by 6 bases and J by 4 bases, with 13 bases between the two germline ends.

This clone was found once. The V call is TRBV23-1, the J call TRBJ2-1; weak D call: TRBD1 (6 bases). TRBV23-1 is an open reading frame, and its role is uncertain. V lost 2 bases, J lost 1 base, and 15 bases lay in between. CDR3 length: 17 residues. The CDR3 DNA sequence: TGCGCCAGCAGTCAACGGACAGAAATACCTTCCTACAATGAGCAGTTCTTC. It is translated as CASSQRTEIPSYNEQFF.

The chain's CDR3 is CASTPRRNTEAFF. Here the CDR3 DNA reads TGTGCCAGCACCCCCCGCCGGAACACTGAAGCTTTCTTT. The genes are TRBV5-6 and TRBJ1-1; D call uncertain. Germline-derived CDR1 and CDR2 are SGHDT and YYEEEE. This CDR3 contains 13 residues. V was shortened by 6 bases and J by 1 base, with 10 bases between the two germline ends.

This clone was detected only a few times. The chain links TRBV7-6 to TRBJ2-7; no reliable D call. V lost 3 bases and J lost 2, with 8 bases in between. CDR1 SGHVS and CDR2 FNYEAQ come from the germline V gene. The CDR3 has 13 amino acids. CDR3 residues: CASSFNPTYEQYF. The CDR3 DNA reads TGTGCCAGCAGCTTTAACCCTACCTACGAGCAGTACTTC.

The chain combines TRBV11-2 with TRBJ2-2; 7 bases agree with TRBD2. Trimming removed 1 base from V and 5 bases from J; junction bases left unmatched: 1. The germline gives CDR1 SGHAT, CDR2 FQNNGV. The CDR3 is 14 amino acids. The CDR3 reads CASSLGSGTGELFF. As DNA, the CDR3 is TGTGCCAGCAGCTTAGGTAGCGGGACCGGGGAGCTGTTTTTT.